This record covers a single TCR beta chain. The antigen is not known. The CDR3 ends on some other residue instead of the conserved phenylalanine or tryptophan, so this is likely a read error. Priming with a constant-region primer yielded TCR beta cDNA from roughly 500 ng total RNA. Employing slightly modified ARM-PCR, three nested multiplex PCR rounds were run, and these gave rise to the TCR beta libraries. The first two PCR rounds, approximately 10 cycles each, used TRBV1-TRBV30 forward primers and a C-beta reverse primer. TCRdb independently ran MiXCR on the multiplex PCR reads; one entry per CDR3 protein. The data hold fewer than 70,000 distinct CDR3 sequences, with 70% to 85% observed a single time. This sample was taken from a study of tumor-infiltrating lymphocytes in primary liver carcinoma. Unsorted bulk tissue (roughly 18-32 mg) underwent RNA and DNA co-extraction. Samples were taken from five separate regions of every tumor.

This CDR3 region has 15 residues. CDR1 is MNHNY, CDR2 SVGAGI, per germline (reference sequence). Study outcomes and limitations: For tumor-adjacent and tumor-blood pairs, overlap was less than that seen for tumor region pairs. A small share of top clones, only about 7.5-25%, was found in all five tumor regions. Tumors carried a top-250-clone fraction significantly exceeding that of blood (p = 0.039).

Sequenced: liver tumor tissue from sampling region 2. Subset specified: tumor region T2, inferior pole. The sequence was collected from a middle-aged man with primary liver carcinoma and hepatitis B virus infection. The chain is built from TRBV6-6 and TRBJ2-7; D possibly corresponds to TRBD2 (6 bases). In nucleotides, the CDR3 is TGTACCAGCAGTTCTAGCTGGGAGGTCTCCTACGAGCAGTACATC. This codes for CTSSSSWEVSYEQYI.